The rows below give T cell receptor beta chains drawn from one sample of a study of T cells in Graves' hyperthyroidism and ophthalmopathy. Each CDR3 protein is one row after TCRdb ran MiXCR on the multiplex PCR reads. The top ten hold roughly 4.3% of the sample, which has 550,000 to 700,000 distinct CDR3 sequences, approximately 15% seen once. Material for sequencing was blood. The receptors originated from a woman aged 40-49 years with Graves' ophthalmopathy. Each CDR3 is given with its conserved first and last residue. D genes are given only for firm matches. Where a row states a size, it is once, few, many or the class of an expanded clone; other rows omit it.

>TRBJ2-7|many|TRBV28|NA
CASTGGIYEQYF
TGTGCCAGCACGGGCGGGATATACGAGCAGTACTTC
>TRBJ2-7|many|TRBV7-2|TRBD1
CASSPGTGASYEQYF
TGTGCCAGCAGCCCCGGGACAGGGGCCTCCTACGAGCAGTACTTC
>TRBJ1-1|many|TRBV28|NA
CASSFFDNTEAFF
TGTGCCAGCAGTTTTTTCGACAACACTGAAGCTTTCTTT
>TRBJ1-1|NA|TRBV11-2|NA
CASSSQGRRMNTEAFF
TGTGCCAGCAGCTCTCAGGGTCGGAGGATGAACACTGAAGCTTTCTTT
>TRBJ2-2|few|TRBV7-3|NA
CASSLTRNTGELFF
TGTGCCAGCAGCTTAACCAGGAACACCGGGGAGCTGTTTTTT
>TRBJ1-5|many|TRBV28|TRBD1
CASSLGQGNQPQHF
TGTGCCAGCAGCTTAGGACAGGGCAATCAGCCCCAGCATTTT
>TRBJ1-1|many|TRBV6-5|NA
CASRYRENTEAFF
TGTGCCAGCAGATACAGGGAGAACACTGAAGCTTTCTTT
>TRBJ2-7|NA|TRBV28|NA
CASSTRPRVPYEQYF
TGTGCCAGCAGTACTCGGCCACGGGTCCCCTACGAGCAGTACTTC
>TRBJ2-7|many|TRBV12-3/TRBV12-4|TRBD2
CATTRTSGTYEQYF
TGTGCCACAACCAGGACTAGCGGTACCTACGAGCAGTACTTC
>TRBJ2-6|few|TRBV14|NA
CASSQGWGLGSANVLTF
TGTGCCAGCAGCCAAGGTTGGGGACTTGGATCGGCCAACGTCCTGACTTTC
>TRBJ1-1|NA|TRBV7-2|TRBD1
CASSMGGDRDWFF
TGTGCCAGCAGCATGGGGGGGGACAGGGATTGGTTCTTT
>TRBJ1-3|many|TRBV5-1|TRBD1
CASSLLDREPGNTIYF
TGCGCCAGCAGCTTACTAGACAGGGAACCTGGAAACACCATATATTTT
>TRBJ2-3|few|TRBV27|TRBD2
CASTERGDFKDTQYF
TGTGCCAGCACGGAGCGGGGGGATTTTAAGGATACGCAGTATTTT
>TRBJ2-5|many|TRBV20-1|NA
CSAKGDGQLQETQYF
TGCAGTGCTAAGGGGGATGGACAGCTCCAAGAGACCCAGTACTTC
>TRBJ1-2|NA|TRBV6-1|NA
CASSETSGQTRGGYTF
TGTGCCAGCAGTGAAACGTCCGGCCAAACGAGAGGGGGCTACACCTTC
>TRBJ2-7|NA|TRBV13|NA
CASSPEGAFEQYF
TGTGCCAGCAGCCCGGAAGGGGCTTTCGAGCAGTACTTC
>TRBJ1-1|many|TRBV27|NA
CASSLYGGAVDTEAFF
TGTGCCAGCAGTTTATACGGGGGGGCGGTGGACACTGAAGCTTTCTTT
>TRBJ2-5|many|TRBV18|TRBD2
CASSPPGLAEETQYF
TGTGCCAGCTCACCTCCGGGACTAGCGGAAGAGACCCAGTACTTC
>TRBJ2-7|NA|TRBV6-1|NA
CASIGGIHEQYF
TGTGCCTCAATCGGTGGGATCCACGAGCAGTACTTC
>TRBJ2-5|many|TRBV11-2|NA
CASSSEALGGTQYF
TGTGCCAGCAGCTCGGAAGCCCTCGGGGGGACCCAGTACTTC
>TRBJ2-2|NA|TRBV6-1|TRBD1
CASSRDRDQSGELFF
TGTGCCAGCAGTCGCGACAGGGATCAATCCGGGGAGCTGTTTTTT
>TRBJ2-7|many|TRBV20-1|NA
CSARPGMNSYEQYF
TGCAGTGCCCGCCCCGGCATGAACTCCTACGAGCAGTACTTC
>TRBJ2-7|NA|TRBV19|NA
CASSIDSGPYEQYF
TGTGCCAGTAGTATAGATTCGGGCCCTTACGAGCAGTACTTC
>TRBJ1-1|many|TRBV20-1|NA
CSAIWVLPEAFF
TGCAGTGCTATATGGGTTTTACCTGAAGCTTTCTTT
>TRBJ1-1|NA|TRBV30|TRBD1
CAWSGRDRGMGTEAFF
TGTGCCTGGAGTGGACGGGACAGGGGCATGGGCACTGAAGCTTTCTTT
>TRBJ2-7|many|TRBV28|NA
CASSPPTRPSSEQYF
TGTGCCAGCAGTCCACCGACTAGGCCGTCAAGCGAGCAGTACTTC
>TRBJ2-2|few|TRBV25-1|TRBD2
CASSGGTSGNTGELFF
TGTGCCAGCAGTGGGGGGACTAGCGGGAACACCGGGGAGCTGTTTTTT
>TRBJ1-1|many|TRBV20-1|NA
CSASPGGFAEAFF
TGCAGTGCTAGTCCTGGAGGGTTCGCTGAAGCTTTCTTT
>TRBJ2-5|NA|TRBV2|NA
CASNQDYKETQYF
TGTGCCAGCAACCAGGACTACAAAGAGACCCAGTACTTC
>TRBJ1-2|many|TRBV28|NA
CASSTVGGWLGYTF
TGTGCCAGCAGCACCGTGGGGGGATGGCTAGGCTACACCTTC
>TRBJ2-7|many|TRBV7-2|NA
CASSSYLESGYEQYF
TGTGCCAGCAGCTCCTACTTGGAGAGCGGCTACGAGCAGTACTTC
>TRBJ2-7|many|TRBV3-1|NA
CASSYATGSSYEQYF
TGTGCCAGCAGCTATGCGACCGGTAGCTCCTACGAGCAGTACTTC
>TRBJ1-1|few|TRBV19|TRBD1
CASSRGFDAEAFF
TGTGCCAGTAGCAGGGGGTTTGACGCTGAAGCTTTCTTT
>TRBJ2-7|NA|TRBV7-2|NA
CASSLGRQSSYEQYF
TGTGCCAGCAGCTTAGGGAGACAAAGCTCCTACGAGCAGTACTTC
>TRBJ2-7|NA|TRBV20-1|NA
CSGDRTSYEQYF
TGCAGTGGTGACAGGACGTCCTACGAGCAGTACTTC
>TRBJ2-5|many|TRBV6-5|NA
CASILAETNKETQYF
TGTGCCAGCATTTTAGCGGAGACGAATAAAGAGACCCAGTACTTC
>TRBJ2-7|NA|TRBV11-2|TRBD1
CASSFTRDSSYEQYF
TGTGCCAGCAGCTTTACCCGGGACAGCTCCTACGAGCAGTACTTC
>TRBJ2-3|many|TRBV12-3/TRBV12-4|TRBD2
CATWGGDTQYF
TGTGCCACCTGGGGGGGAGATACGCAGTATTTT
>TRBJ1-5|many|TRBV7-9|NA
CASSLGTADQPQHF
TGTGCCAGCAGCTTAGGGACAGCTGATCAGCCCCAGCATTTT
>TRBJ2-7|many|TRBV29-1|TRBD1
CSGGQGSYEQYF
TGCAGCGGGGGACAGGGAAGCTACGAGCAGTACTTC
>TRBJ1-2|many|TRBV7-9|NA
CASSLGAAGVYGYTF
TGTGCCAGCAGCCTCGGGGCGGCAGGGGTCTATGGCTACACCTTC
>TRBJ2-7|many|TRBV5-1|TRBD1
CASSLLSGQYSYEQYF
TGCGCCAGCAGCTTGCTCTCGGGACAGTACTCCTACGAGCAGTACTTC
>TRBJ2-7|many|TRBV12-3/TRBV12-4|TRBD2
CASSVGLAGFYEQYF
TGTGCCAGCAGTGTAGGACTAGCGGGTTTCTACGAGCAGTACTTC
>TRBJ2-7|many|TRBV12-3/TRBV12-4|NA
CASSSRGTLVEQYF
TGTGCCAGCAGTTCGCGCGGGACACTCGTCGAGCAGTACTTC
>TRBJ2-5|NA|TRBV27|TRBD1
CASRLGRQGGETQYF
TGTGCCAGCAGACTAGGGCGACAGGGCGGAGAGACCCAGTACTTC
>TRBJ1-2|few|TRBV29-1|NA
CSVEEPTTGYGYTF
TGCAGCGTTGAAGAGCCGACCACGGGCTATGGCTACACCTTC
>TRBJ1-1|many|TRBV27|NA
CAGSLSLDTEAFF
TGTGCCGGCAGTTTATCCCTTGACACTGAAGCTTTCTTT
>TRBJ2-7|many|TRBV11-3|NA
CASSLGYGTDPWRDTYEQYF
TGTGCCAGCAGCTTAGGGTATGGGACCGACCCCTGGAGGGATACCTACGAGCAGTACTTC
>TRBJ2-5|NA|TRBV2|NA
CASRQGLVQETQYF
TGTGCCAGCCGTCAAGGACTCGTTCAAGAGACCCAGTACTTC
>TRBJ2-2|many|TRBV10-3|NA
CAISGSPSEGELFF
TGTGCCATCAGTGGTTCACCTAGCGAGGGGGAGCTGTTTTTT
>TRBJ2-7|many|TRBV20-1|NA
CSARGARTEQYF
TGCAGTGCTAGAGGAGCTAGGACTGAGCAGTACTTC
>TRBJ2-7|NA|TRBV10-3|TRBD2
CAISNPSSGRYGSTYEQYF
TGTGCCATCAGTAACCCCTCTAGCGGGAGGTATGGTTCTACCTACGAGCAGTACTTC
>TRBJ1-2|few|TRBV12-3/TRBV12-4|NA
CASSPSQQGTYGYTF
TGTGCCAGCAGTCCCTCACAGCAGGGGACGTACGGCTACACCTTC